This T cell receptor (beta chain) comes out of a study of T cells in Graves' hyperthyroidism and ophthalmopathy. Amplification of TCR beta CDR3 regions used RNA as the template. HTBI primers were employed in a first-round RT-PCR of the TCR CDR3. From the multiplex PCR reads, TCRdb called clonotypes with MiXCR, one entry per CDR3 protein. This table holds approximately 48,000 distinct CDR3 sequences, approximately 49% found once. This clonotype was observed many times. V shed 7 bases and J shed 0 bases, with 18 bases lying between them. Germline CDR1 reads DFQATT; CDR2 reads SNEGSKA (reference sequence). The CDR3 spans 16 residues.

This rearrangement joins TRBV20-1 to TRBJ1-4, with D hard to call. The source of this sequence is a woman aged 50 to 60 with Graves' hyperthyroidism. Sequences were obtained from peripheral blood or thyroid tissue (not recorded which). This CDR3 is CSVRMAGSSTNEKLFF. The CDR3 DNA sequence: TGCAGTGTTAGGATGGCAGGCTCCTCAACTAATGAAAAACTGTTTTTT.